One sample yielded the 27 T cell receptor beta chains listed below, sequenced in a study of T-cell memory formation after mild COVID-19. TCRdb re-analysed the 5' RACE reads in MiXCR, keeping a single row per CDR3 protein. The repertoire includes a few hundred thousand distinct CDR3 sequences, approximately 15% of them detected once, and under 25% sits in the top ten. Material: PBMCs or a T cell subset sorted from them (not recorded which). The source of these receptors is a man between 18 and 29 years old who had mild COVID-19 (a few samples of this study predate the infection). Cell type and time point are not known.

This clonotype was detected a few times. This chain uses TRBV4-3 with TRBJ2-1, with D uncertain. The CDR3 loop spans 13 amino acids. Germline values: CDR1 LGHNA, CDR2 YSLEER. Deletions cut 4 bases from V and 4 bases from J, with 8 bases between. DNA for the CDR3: TGCGCCAGCAGCCCACAGCCGTACAATGAGCAGTTCTTC. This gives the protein CASSPQPYNEQFF.

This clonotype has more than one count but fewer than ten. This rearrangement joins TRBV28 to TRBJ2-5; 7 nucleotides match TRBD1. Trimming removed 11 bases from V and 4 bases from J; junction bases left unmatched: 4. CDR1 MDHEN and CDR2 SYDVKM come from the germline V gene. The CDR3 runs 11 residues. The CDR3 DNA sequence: TGTGCCGTAAACAGGGGAGAGACCCAGTACTTC. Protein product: CAVNRGETQYF. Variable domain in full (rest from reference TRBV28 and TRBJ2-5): DVKVTQSSRYLVKRTGEKVFLECVQDMDHENMFWYRQDPGLGLRLIYFSYDVKMKEKGDIPEGYSVSREKKERFSLILESASTNQTSMYLCAVNRGETQYFGPGTRLLVL.

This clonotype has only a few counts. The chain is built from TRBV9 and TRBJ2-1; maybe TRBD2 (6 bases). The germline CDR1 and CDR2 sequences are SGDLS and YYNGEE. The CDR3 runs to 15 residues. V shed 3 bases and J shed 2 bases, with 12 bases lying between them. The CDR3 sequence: CASSASGGTYNEQFF. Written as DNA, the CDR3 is TGTGCCAGCAGCGCTAGTGGGGGGACCTACAATGAGCAGTTCTTC.

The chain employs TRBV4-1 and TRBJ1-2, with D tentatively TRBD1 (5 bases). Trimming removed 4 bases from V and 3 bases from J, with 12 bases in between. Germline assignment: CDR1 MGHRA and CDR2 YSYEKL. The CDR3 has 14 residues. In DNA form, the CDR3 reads TGCGCCAGCAGCCCCGGGGCGGCTGACTATGGCTACACCTTC. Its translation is CASSPGAADYGYTF.

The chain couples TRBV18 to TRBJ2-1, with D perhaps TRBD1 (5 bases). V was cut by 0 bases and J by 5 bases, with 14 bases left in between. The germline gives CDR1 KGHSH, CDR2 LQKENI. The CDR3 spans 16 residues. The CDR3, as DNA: TGTGCCAGCTCACCACCGCCTAGGGGCCGGGACAATGAGCAGTTCTTC. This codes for CASSPPPRGRDNEQFF.

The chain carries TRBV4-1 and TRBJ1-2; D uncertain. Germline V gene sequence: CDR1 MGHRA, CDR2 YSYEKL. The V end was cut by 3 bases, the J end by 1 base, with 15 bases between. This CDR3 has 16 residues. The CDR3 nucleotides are TGCGCCAGCAGCCAGGCTGTCAAGAGTCTTAACTATGGCTACACCTTC. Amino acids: CASSQAVKSLNYGYTF.

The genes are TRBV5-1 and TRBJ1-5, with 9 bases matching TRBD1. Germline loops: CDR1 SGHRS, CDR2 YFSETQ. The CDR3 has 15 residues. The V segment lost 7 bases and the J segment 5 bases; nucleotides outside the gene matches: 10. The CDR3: CASAPTGGAYQPQHF. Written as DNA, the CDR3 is TGCGCCAGCGCTCCTACAGGGGGCGCTTATCAGCCCCAGCATTTT.

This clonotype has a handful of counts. CDR3: CASSYVAGVYNEQFF. CDR3 sequence (DNA): TGTGCCAGCAGTTACGTAGCGGGGGTCTACAATGAGCAGTTCTTC. The chain employs TRBV6-2 or TRBV6-3 and TRBJ2-1; 9 positions match TRBD2. Germline CDR1 MNHEY, CDR2 SVGEGT. J lost 3 bases, V lost 2 bases, and 2 bases had no gene match. This CDR3 region has 15 residues.

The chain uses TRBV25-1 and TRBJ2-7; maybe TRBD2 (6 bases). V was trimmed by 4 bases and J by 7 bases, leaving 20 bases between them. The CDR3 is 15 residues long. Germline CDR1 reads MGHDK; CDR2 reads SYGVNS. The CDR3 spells CASSAAGGGPREQYF. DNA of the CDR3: TGTGCCAGCAGTGCAGCCGGGGGAGGACCACGGGAGCAGTACTTC.

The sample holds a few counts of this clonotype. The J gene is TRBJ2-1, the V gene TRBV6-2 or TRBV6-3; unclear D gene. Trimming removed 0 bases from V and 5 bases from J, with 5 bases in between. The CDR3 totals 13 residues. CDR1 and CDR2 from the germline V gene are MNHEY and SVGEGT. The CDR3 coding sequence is TGTGCCAGCAGTTACTCTTGGGACAATGAGCAGTTCTTC. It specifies CASSYSWDNEQFF.

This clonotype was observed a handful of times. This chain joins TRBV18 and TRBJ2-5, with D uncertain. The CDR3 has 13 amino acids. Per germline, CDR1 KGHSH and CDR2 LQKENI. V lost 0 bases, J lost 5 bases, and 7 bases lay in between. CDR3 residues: CASSPPHGETQYF. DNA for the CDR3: TGTGCCAGCTCACCACCCCACGGGGAGACCCAGTACTTC.

The DNA for the CDR3 is TGTGCCAGCAGCGTACAGGGATGGGACACTGAAGCTTTCTTT. It translates to CASSVQGWDTEAFF. The rearrangement links TRBV5-6 to TRBJ1-1; a weak D match, TRBD1 (6 bases). Per germline, CDR1 SGHDT and CDR2 YYEEEE. The V gene lost 4 bases and the J gene lost 3 bases, with 13 bases spanning the gap. This CDR3 comprises 14 residues.

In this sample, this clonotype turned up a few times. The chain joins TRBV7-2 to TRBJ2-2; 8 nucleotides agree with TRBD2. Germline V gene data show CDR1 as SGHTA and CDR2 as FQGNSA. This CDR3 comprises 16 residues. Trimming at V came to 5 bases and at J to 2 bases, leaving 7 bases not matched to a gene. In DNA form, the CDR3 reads TGTGCCAGCAGCCAGGGACTAGTTGGAAACACCGGGGAGCTGTTTTTT. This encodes CASSQGLVGNTGELFF.

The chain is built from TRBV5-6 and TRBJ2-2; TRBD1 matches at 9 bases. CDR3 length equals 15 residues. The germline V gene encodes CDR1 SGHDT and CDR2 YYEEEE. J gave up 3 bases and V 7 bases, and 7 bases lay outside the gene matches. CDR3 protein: CASDRQGGYTGELFF. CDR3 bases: TGTGCCAGCGACAGACAGGGGGGATACACCGGGGAGCTGTTTTTT.

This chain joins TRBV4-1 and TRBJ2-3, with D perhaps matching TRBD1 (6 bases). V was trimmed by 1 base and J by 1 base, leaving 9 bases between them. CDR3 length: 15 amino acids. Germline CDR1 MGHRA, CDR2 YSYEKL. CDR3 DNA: TGCGCCAGCAGCCAAGTCAGGACAGGCACAGATACGCAGTATTTT. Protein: CASSQVRTGTDTQYF.

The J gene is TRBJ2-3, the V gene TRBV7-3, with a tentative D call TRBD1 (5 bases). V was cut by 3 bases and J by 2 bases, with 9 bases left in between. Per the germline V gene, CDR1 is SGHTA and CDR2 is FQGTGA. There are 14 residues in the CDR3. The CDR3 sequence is CASSFRAYTDTQYF. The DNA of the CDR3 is TGTGCCAGCAGCTTCAGGGCTTACACAGATACGCAGTATTTT. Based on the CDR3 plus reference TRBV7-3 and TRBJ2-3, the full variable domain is GAGVSQTPSNKVTEKGKYVELRCDPISGHTALYWYRQSLGQGPEFLIYFQGTGAADDSGLPNDRFFAVRPEGSVSTLKIQRTERGDSAVYLCASSFRAYTDTQYFGPGTRLTVL.

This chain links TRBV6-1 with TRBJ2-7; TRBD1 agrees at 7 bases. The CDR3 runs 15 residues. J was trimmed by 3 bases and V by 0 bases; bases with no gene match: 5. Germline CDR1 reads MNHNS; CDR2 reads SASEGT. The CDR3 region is CASSEARTGIYEQYV. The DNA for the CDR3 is TGTGCCAGCAGTGAAGCGAGGACAGGCATCTACGAGCAGTACGTC.

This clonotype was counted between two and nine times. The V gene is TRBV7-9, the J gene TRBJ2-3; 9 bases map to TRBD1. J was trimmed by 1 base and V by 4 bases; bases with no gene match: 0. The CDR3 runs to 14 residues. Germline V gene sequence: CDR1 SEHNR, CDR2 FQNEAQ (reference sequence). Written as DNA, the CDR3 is TGTGCCAGCAGCTGGACAGGGGGCACAGATACGCAGTATTTT. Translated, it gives CASSWTGGTDTQYF.

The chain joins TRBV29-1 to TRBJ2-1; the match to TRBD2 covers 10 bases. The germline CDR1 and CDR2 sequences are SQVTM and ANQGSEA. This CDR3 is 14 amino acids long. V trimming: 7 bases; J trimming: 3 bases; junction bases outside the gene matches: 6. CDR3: CSGQAGGHYNEQFF. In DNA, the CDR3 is TGCAGCGGTCAAGCGGGGGGGCACTACAATGAGCAGTTCTTC.

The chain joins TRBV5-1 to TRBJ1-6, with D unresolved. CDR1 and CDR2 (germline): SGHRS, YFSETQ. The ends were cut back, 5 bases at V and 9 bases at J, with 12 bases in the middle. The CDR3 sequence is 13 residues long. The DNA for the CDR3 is TGCGCCAGCAGATACGAAATCGGTTCACCCCTCCACTTT. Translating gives CASRYEIGSPLHF.

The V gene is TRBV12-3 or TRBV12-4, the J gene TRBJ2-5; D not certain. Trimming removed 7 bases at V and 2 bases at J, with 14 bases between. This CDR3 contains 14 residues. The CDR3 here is CASTQGQAQETQYF. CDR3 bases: TGTGCCAGCACCCAAGGGCAAGCTCAAGAGACCCAGTACTTC.

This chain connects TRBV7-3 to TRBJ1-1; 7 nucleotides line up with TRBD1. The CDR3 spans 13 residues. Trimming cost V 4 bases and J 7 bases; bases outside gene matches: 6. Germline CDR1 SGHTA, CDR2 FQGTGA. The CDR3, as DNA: TGTGCCAGCAGCTCCCAGGGGGGCAATGAAGCTTTCTTT. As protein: CASSSQGGNEAFF. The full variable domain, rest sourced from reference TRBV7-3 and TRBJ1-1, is GAGVSQTPSNKVTEKGKYVELRCDPISGHTALYWYRQSLGQGPEFLIYFQGTGAADDSGLPNDRFFAVRPEGSVSTLKIQRTERGDSAVYLCASSSQGGNEAFFGQGTRLTVV.

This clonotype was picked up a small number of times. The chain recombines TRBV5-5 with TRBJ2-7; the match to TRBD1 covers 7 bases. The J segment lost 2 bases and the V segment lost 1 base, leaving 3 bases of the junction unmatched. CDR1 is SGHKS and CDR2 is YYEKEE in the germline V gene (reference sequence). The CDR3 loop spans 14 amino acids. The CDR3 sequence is CASSLTGVTYEQYF. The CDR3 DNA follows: TGTGCCAGCAGCTTGACAGGGGTTACCTACGAGCAGTACTTC.

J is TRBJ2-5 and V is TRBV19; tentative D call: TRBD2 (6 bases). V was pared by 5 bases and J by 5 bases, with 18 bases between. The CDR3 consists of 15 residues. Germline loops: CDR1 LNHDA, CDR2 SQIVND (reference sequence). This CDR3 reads CASSLRDSTLETQYF. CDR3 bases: TGTGCCAGTAGTTTACGGGACTCTACTTTGGAGACCCAGTACTTC.

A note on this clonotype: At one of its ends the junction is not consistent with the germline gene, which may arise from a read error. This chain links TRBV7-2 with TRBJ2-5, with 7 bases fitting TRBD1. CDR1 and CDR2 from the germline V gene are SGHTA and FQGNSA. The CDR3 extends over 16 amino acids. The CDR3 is CASSLNRPQGEEPQYF. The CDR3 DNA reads TGTGCCAGCAGCTTAAACCGGCCCCAGGGGGAAGAGCCCCAGTACTTC.

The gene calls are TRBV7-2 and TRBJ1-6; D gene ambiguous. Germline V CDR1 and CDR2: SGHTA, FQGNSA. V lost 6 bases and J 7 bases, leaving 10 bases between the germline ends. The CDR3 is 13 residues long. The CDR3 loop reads CASRRRANSPLHF. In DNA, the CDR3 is TGTGCCAGCAGACGTAGGGCGAATTCACCCCTCCACTTT.

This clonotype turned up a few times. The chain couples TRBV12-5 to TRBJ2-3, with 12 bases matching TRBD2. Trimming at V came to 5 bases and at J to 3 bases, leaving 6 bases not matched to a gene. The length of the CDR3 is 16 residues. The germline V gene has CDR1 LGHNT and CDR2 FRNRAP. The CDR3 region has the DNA TGTGCTAGTGGTCTCTTACTAGCGGGGGGTACAGATACGCAGTATTTT. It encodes CASGLLLAGGTDTQYF.